This T cell receptor (beta chain) was sequenced in a study of blood T cell repertoires in COVID-19. Study details: Sites in the United States, Italy and Spain provided acute and convalescent COVID-19 samples. T cells, B-cell-depleted T cells, or PBMCs provided the cDNA or gDNA that served as material.

With 0 bases clipped from V and 2 bases from J, the junction kept 10 bases outside the gene matches. The CDR3 spans 18 residues. Looked up from germline, CDR1 is KGHSH and CDR2 is LQKENI. Original processing methods: Estimated nucleated cell counts came from reference gene primer amplification. Sequenced by immunoSEQ multiplex PCR; TCRdb stores in-frame clones only, minus some. The DNA was the basis for D and trimming; V, J and clone size are from that table. The sample lists more than 85,000 clones; 80% to 95% were seen once. This chain joins TRBV18 and TRBJ1-1; TRBD1 matches at 9 bases. The sequenced sample was peripheral blood. The receptor was derived from a man aged 70 or older with acute or convalescent COVID-19. The CDR3 DNA reads TGTGCCAGCTCACCACCATACCAAGGGACAGGGCTAAACACTGAAGCTTTCTTT. Translated, it gives CASSPPYQGTGLNTEAFF.